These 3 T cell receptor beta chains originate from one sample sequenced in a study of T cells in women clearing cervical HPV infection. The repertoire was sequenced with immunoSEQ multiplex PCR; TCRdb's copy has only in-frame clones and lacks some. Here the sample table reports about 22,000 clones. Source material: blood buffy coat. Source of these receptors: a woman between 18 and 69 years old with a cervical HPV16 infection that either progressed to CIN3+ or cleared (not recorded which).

The chain's CDR3 is CASSESGGGTDTQYF. The covered CDR3 bases are TGCGCCAGCAGTGAGTCCGGGGGGGGCACAGATACG. J is TRBJ2-3 and V is TRBV10-1; 8 bases agree with TRBD2. The CDR3 end is not reached by the read, which stops 3 residues before it; the germline J gene fills it in. Per germline, CDR1 WNHNN and CDR2 SYGVQD (reference sequence). V shed 0 bases and J 1 base; nucleotides not matched to a gene: 0. CDR3 size: 15 residues.

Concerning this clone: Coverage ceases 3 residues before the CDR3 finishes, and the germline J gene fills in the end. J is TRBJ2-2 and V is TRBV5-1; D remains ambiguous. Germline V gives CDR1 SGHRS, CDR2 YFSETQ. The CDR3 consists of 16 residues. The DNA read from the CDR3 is TGCGCCAGCAGCTTGGGTCTGGGCCAGATTAATGAAAAG. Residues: CASSLGLGQINEK. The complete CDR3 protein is CASSLGLGQINEKLFF.

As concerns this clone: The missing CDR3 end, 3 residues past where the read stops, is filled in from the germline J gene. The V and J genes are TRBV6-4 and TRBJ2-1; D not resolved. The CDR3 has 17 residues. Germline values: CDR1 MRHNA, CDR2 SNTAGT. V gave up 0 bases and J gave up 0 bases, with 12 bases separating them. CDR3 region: CASSDSRLDSSYNEQFF. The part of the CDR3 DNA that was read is TGTGCCAGCAGTGACTCCAGACTCGATTCCTCCTACAATGAG.